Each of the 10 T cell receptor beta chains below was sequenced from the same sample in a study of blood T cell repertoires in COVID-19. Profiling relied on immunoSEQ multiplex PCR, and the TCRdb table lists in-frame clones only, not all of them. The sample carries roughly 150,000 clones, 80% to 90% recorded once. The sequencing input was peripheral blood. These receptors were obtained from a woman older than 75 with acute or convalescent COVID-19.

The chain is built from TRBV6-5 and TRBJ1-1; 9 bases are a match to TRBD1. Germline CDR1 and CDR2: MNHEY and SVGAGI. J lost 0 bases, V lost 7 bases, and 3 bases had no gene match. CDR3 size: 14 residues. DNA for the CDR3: TGTGCCAGCACCTGGGACAGGGTGAACACTGAAGCTTTCTTT. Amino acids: CASTWDRVNTEAFF.

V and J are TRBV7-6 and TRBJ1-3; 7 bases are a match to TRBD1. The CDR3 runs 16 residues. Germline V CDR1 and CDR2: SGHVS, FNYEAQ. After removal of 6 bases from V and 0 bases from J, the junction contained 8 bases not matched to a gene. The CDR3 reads CASSRDRETSGNTIYF. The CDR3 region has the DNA TGTGCCAGCAGTCGGGACAGAGAAACCTCTGGAAACACCATATATTTT.

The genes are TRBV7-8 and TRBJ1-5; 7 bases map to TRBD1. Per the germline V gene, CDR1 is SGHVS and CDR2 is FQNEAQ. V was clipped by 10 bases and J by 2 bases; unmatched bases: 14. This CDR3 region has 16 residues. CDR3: CATTPDRFGGNQPQHF. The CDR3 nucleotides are TGTGCCACAACCCCGGACAGGTTCGGCGGCAATCAGCCCCAGCATTTT.

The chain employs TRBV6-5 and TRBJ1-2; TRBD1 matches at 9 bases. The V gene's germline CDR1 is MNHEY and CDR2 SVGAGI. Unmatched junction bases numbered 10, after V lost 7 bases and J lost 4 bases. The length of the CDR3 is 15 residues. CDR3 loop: CASMSNRGLSYGYTF. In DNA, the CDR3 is TGTGCCAGCATGAGTAACAGGGGGCTCTCCTATGGCTACACCTTC.

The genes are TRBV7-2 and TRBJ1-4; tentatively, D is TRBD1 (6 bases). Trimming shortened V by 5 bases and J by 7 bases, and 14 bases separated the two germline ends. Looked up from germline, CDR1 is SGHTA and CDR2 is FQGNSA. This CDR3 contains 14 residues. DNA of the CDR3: TGTGCCAGCAGCCCCGGACAGTGGAGTGAAAAACTGTTTTTT. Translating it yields CASSPGQWSEKLFF.

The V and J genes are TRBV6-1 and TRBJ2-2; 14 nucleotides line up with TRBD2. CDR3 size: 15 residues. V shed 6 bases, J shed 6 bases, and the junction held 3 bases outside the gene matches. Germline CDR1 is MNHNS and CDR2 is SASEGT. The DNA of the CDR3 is TGTGCCAGCAGGAAGACTAGCGGGGGGGCCGGGGAGCTGTTTTTT. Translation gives CASRKTSGGAGELFF.

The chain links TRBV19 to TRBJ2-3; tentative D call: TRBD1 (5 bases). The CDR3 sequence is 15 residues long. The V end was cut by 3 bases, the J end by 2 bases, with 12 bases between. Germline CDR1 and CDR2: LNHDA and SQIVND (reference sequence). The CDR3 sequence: CASSMDTLYTDTQYF. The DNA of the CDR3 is TGTGCCAGTAGTATGGACACCCTCTACACAGATACGCAGTATTTT.

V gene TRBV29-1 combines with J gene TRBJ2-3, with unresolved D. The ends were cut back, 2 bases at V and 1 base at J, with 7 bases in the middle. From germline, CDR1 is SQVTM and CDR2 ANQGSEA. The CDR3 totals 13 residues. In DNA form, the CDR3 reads TGCAGCGTTGAACGCGCTGGCACAGATACGCAGTATTTT. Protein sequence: CSVERAGTDTQYF.

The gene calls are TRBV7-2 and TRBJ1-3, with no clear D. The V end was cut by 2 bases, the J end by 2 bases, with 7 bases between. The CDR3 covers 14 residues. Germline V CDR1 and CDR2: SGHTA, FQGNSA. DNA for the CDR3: TGTGCCAGCAGCTTAACGACAACTGGAAACACCATATATTTT. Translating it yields CASSLTTTGNTIYF.

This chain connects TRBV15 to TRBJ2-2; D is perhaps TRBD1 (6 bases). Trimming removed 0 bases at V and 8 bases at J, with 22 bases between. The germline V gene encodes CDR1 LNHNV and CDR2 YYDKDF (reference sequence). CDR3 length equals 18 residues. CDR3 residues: CATSRDYPGTSLKGELFF. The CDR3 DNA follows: TGTGCCACCAGCAGAGATTACCCCGGGACATCCTTAAAGGGGGAGCTGTTTTTT.